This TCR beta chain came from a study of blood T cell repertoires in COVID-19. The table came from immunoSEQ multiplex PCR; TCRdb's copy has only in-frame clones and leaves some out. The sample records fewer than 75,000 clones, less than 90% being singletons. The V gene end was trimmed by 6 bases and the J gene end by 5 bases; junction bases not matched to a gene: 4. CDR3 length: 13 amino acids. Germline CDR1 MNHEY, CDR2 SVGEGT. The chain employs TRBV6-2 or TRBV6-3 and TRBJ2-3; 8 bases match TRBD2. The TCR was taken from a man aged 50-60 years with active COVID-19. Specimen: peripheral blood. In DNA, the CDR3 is TGTGCCAGCAGCGGGGGGGAGCAAGATACGCAGTATTTT. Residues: CASSGGEQDTQYF.